One sample yielded the 18 T cell receptor beta chains listed below, sequenced in a study of cytomegalovirus exposure and HLA in healthy donors. PCR used 60 Vbeta primers and 13 Jbeta primers. Sequencing was performed with immunoSEQ multiplex PCR; in TCRdb, only in-frame clones are kept and a portion is missing. The sample lists approximately 130,000 clones, over 70% seen once, with about 1.8% in the top ten. The sequenced sample was PBMCs. Receptors were obtained from a woman between 35 and 50 years old in good health and CMV-seronegative.

This clone was seen a handful of times. The rearrangement uses TRBV6-1 and TRBJ1-1, with a weak D call TRBD1 (5 bases). Germline V gene lookup returns CDR1 MNHNS and CDR2 SASEGT. The CDR3 contains 14 residues. V lost 8 bases and J lost 0, with 13 bases in between. CDR3 in amino acids: CASAPDSMNTEAFF. CDR3 coding DNA: TGTGCCAGCGCCCCCGACAGCATGAACACTGAAGCTTTCTTT.

The V and J genes are TRBV29-1 and TRBJ2-7, with 7 bases aligning to TRBD1. V shed 7 bases and J 3 bases; nucleotides not matched to a gene: 9. Germline V gene lookup returns CDR1 SQVTM and CDR2 ANQGSEA. CDR3 length equals 13 residues. CDR3 coding DNA: TGCAGCGCAGGACAGGAGTGGGGCTACGAGCAGTACTTC. The encoded protein is CSAGQEWGYEQYF.

This clone was observed a handful of times. DNA of the CDR3: TGTGCCAGCAGTTTTAACAGGGGGGTAGAAGCTTTCTTT. This sequence encodes CASSFNRGVEAFF. J is TRBJ1-1 and V is TRBV28; 8 nucleotides line up with TRBD1. The J segment lost 8 bases and the V segment lost 3 bases, leaving 5 bases of the junction unmatched. The germline gives CDR1 MDHEN, CDR2 SYDVKM. The CDR3 totals 13 residues.

This clone was recorded only once. The chain uses TRBV5-1 and TRBJ2-1, with D possibly being TRBD2 (6 bases). Germline loops: CDR1 SGHRS, CDR2 YFSETQ. The V end was cut by 1 base, the J end by 10 bases, with 15 bases between. The CDR3 is 14 amino acids. The CDR3 loop reads CASSLSVRGGEQFF. The CDR3 coding sequence is TGCGCCAGCAGCTTGAGCGTGAGGGGAGGCGAGCAGTTCTTC. Full variable domain (remainder filled in from reference TRBV5-1 and TRBJ2-1): KAGVTQTPRYLIKTRGQQVTLSCSPISGHRSVSWYQQTPGQGLQFLFEYFSETQRNKGNFPGRFSGRQFSNSRSEMNVSTLELGDSALYLCASSLSVRGGEQFFGPGTRLTVL.

V is TRBV6-1 and J is TRBJ2-5; 8 nucleotides agree with TRBD1. The DNA end is a closer match to TRBJ2-7, so the J assignment may be wrong. Germline V lookup: CDR1 MNHNS, CDR2 SASEGT. The CDR3 runs to 14 residues. The CDR3: CASRGQASSYEQYF. The CDR3 nucleotides read TGTGCCAGCAGGGGACAGGCGAGCTCCTACGAGCAGTACTTC.

Of note for this clone: At one boundary the junction diverges from the germline segment, which might be a read error. The chain carries TRBV19 and TRBJ2-6; 10 bases are a match to TRBD2. CDR1 LNHDA and CDR2 SQIVND come from the germline V gene (reference sequence). The CDR3 loop spans 19 amino acids. CDR3 DNA: TGTGCCAGTAGTATCCGCGGGATAGCGGGAGGCGCTGGGGCCAACGGCCTGACTTTC. Residues: CASSIRGIAGGAGANGLTF.

Remarks on this clone: This same CDR3 is encoded by further DNA sequences in the sample. The chain employs TRBV30 and TRBJ1-1, with 7 bases fitting TRBD1. Germline CDR1 is GTSNPN and CDR2 is SVGIG (reference sequence). V was pared by 0 bases and J by 3 bases, with 1 base of the junction left unmatched. This CDR3 has 13 residues. The CDR3 DNA reads as TGTGCCTGGAGTGTTCAGGGGGACACTGAAGCTTTCTTT. The encoded protein is CAWSVQGDTEAFF.

The rearrangement links TRBV5-1 to TRBJ2-3; perhaps TRBD2 as D (5 bases). Trimming pared 6 bases from V and 1 base from J, leaving 12 bases between. The CDR3 consists of 14 residues. Per germline, CDR1 SGHRS and CDR2 YFSETQ. CDR3 in DNA: TGCGCCAGCAACCGGGGTAGCGGCACAGATACGCAGTATTTT. Its protein is CASNRGSGTDTQYF. Full variable domain (remainder filled in from reference TRBV5-1 and TRBJ2-3): KAGVTQTPRYLIKTRGQQVTLSCSPISGHRSVSWYQQTPGQGLQFLFEYFSETQRNKGNFPGRFSGRQFSNSRSEMNVSTLELGDSALYLCASNRGSGTDTQYFGPGTRLTVL.

The rearrangement links TRBV27 to TRBJ2-1; weak D call: TRBD2 (5 bases). This CDR3 has 13 amino acids. V was shortened by 10 bases and J by 5 bases, with 15 bases between the two germline ends. Per germline, CDR1 MNHEY and CDR2 SMNVEV (reference sequence). The CDR3 loop is CATLKGENNEQFF. The DNA of the CDR3 is TGTGCCACCCTCAAGGGAGAAAACAATGAGCAGTTCTTC.

The chain has TRBV6-4 and TRBJ1-6; no clear D. CDR3 length: 14 amino acids. Trimming removed 5 bases from V and 0 bases from J, with 5 bases in between. Germline V gives CDR1 MRHNA, CDR2 SNTAGT. CDR3: CASSPSSYNSPLHF. The CDR3 DNA is TGTGCCAGCAGTCCGAGCTCCTATAATTCACCCCTCCACTTT.

The CDR3 DNA reads as TGTGCCAGCTCACCACAGGCGGGGTTAGAGACCCAGTACTTC. Its protein is CASSPQAGLETQYF. This sequence joins TRBV18 and TRBJ2-5; a possible D gene is TRBD2 (6 bases). Germline V lookup: CDR1 KGHSH, CDR2 LQKENI. This CDR3 is 14 amino acids long. V was trimmed by 1 base and J by 4 bases, leaving 10 bases between them.

V gene TRBV11-2 combines with J gene TRBJ2-7, with TRBD2 as a possible D gene (6 bases). The V gene's germline CDR1 is SGHAT and CDR2 FQNNGV. This CDR3 spans 14 amino acids. Deletions cut 3 bases from V and 0 bases from J, with 9 bases between. The CDR3 spells CASSFGRDSYEQYF. The DNA for the CDR3 is TGTGCCAGCAGCTTTGGGCGGGACTCCTACGAGCAGTACTTC.

The V call is TRBV11-3, the J call TRBJ2-1; the match to TRBD2 covers 8 bases. Losses at the gene ends were 5 bases for V and 8 bases for J; bases not matched to a gene: 11. The CDR3 is made up of 15 amino acids. The germline CDR1 and CDR2 sequences are SGHNT and YENEEA. As DNA, the CDR3 is TGTGCCAGCAGCCCTCGCAGCGGGAGATCGGATGAGCAGTTCTTC. Protein sequence: CASSPRSGRSDEQFF.

The chain joins TRBV5-4 to TRBJ2-5; 8 bases line up with TRBD2. CDR1 and CDR2 from the germline V gene are SGHNT and YYREEE (reference sequence). The junction had 11 bases not matched to a gene; V was cut back by 5 bases and J by 5 bases. The CDR3 runs to 15 residues. The CDR3 DNA reads TGTGCCAGCAGGGTGGGGGCGGGGGGACCGGAGACCCAGTACTTC. The encoded protein is CASRVGAGGPETQYF.

The chain carries TRBV5-1 and TRBJ1-4; 10 bases fit TRBD1. CDR1 is SGHRS, CDR2 YFSETQ, per germline. This CDR3 has 17 amino acids. V trimming: 3 bases; J trimming: 6 bases; junction bases outside the gene matches: 11. CDR3 residues: CASSSKLRTGGDEKLFF. CDR3 DNA sequence: TGCGCCAGCAGCTCCAAACTCCGGACAGGGGGGGATGAAAAACTGTTTTTT. Combining the CDR3 with reference TRBV5-1 and TRBJ1-4 gives the whole variable domain KAGVTQTPRYLIKTRGQQVTLSCSPISGHRSVSWYQQTPGQGLQFLFEYFSETQRNKGNFPGRFSGRQFSNSRSEMNVSTLELGDSALYLCASSSKLRTGGDEKLFFGSGTQLSVL.

The count of this clone is one. The chain is built from TRBV28 and TRBJ1-2; D is possibly TRBD1 (6 bases). The V end was cut by 6 bases, the J end by 8 bases, with 16 bases between. Germline CDR1 is MDHEN and CDR2 is SYDVKM. The CDR3 contains 13 residues. This chain's CDR3 is CASSNQGIRGYTF. The DNA for the CDR3 is TGTGCCAGCAGCAATCAGGGGATAAGAGGCTACACCTTC.

This clone is a singleton in its sample. J is TRBJ1-4 and V is TRBV7-2; 11 bases map to TRBD1. Germline V gene sequence: CDR1 SGHTA, CDR2 FQGNSA. CDR3 length equals 13 residues. V lost 5 bases to trimming and J lost 10 bases; unmatched junction nucleotides: 3. The CDR3 protein is CASSADRGRKLFF. DNA of the CDR3: TGTGCCAGCAGCGCGGACAGGGGGCGAAAACTGTTTTTT.

This chain links TRBV2 with TRBJ2-1, with 10 bases identical to TRBD2. V shed 11 bases, J shed 8 bases, and the junction held 9 bases outside the gene matches. The CDR3 contains 13 residues. Germline values: CDR1 SNHLY, CDR2 FYNNEI. The CDR3 protein is CAQESGGADEQFF. The CDR3 region has the DNA TGTGCCCAGGAGAGCGGGGGGGCCGATGAGCAGTTCTTC. The full variable domain, completed using reference TRBV2 and TRBJ2-1, is EPEVTQTPSHQVTQMGQEVILRCVPISNHLYFYWYRQILGQKVEFLVSFYNNEISEKSEIFDDQFSVERPDGSNFTLKIRSTKLEDSAMYFCAQESGGADEQFFGPGTRLTVL.